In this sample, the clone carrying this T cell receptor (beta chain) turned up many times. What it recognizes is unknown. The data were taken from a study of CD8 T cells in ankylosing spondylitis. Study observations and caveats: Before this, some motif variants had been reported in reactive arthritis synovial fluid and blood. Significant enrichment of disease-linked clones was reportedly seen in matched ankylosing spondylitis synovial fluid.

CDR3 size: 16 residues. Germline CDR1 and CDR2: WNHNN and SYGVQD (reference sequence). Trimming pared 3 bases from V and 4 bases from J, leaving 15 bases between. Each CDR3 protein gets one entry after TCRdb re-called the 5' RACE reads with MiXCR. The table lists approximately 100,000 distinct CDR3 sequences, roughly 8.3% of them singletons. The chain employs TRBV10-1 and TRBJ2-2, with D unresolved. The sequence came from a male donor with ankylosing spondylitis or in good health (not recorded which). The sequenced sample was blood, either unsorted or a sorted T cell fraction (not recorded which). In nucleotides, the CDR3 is TGCGCCAGCAGTGAATCGATTAGGAGATCCACCGGGGAGCTGTTTTTT. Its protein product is CASSESIRRSTGELFF.